This paragraph covers one TCR beta chain sequence. This sample was taken from a study of lymphopenia after photon versus proton radiotherapy. Using immunoSEQ multiplex PCR, the repertoire was profiled, and TCRdb retains in-frame clones only, with some absent. This repertoire shows roughly 5,100 clones, approximately 90% found once; its top ten account for under 20%. The V end was cut by 5 bases, the J end by 0 bases, with 20 bases between. Germline CDR1 and CDR2: LGHNT and FRNRAP. CDR3 size: 18 residues. This sequence originates from a man aged 25-40 years with gastric cancer. Sequenced material: peripheral blood, taken from a patient treated with photon-based radiotherapy. This chain connects TRBV12-5 to TRBJ2-1, with no clear D. CDR3 loop: CASGPPSALRSSYNEQFF. DNA of the CDR3: TGTGCTAGTGGTCCCCCCTCTGCGCTAAGGAGCTCCTACAATGAGCAGTTCTTC.